This T cell receptor beta chain derives from a study of T cell responses to AZD1222 COVID-19 vaccine. On the study more broadly: Researchers grouped second doses given at about 4 or about 12 weeks into one pool. General study results and limits: Females made up more of the donors, who were largely white British, and clonal diversity may have come out too low. Seropositive status at baseline applied to only 6 or 7 AZD1222 recipients.

Measured with immunoSEQ multiplex PCR; TCRdb has only the in-frame clones, and not every one. The sample records roughly 170,000 clones, about 86% being singletons. J was trimmed by 6 bases and V by 5 bases; bases with no gene match: 0. CDR1 and CDR2 from the germline V gene are SGHNT and YENEEA. This CDR3 contains 11 residues. On this clone itself: The antigen is not known.

This specimen consisted of peripheral blood, obtained on day 0 of AZD1222 vaccination. This clonotype was obtained from an adult in good health. This chain joins TRBV11-3 and TRBJ1-1; 7 nucleotides match TRBD1. Here the CDR3 reads CASSQGAEAFF. The CDR3 DNA sequence: TGTGCCAGCAGCCAGGGGGCTGAAGCTTTCTTT.